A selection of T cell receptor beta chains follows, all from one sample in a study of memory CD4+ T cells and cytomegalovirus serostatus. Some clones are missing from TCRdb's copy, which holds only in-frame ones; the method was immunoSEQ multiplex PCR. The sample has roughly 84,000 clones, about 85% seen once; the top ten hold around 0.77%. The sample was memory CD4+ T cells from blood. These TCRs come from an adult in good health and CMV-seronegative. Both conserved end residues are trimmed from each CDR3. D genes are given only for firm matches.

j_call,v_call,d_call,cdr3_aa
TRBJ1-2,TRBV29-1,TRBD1,SVGGQHTYGYT
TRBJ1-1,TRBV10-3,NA,AISVGSTEAF
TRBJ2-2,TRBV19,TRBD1,ASSIERTGDTGELF
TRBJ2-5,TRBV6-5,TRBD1,ASSYVHRGQETQY
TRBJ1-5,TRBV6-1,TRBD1,ASSVTRGNQPQH
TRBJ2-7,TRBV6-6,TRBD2,ASGAGVSSYEQY
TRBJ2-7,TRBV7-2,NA,ASSLGFRDEQY
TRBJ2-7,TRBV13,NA,ASSRAGGRSYEQY
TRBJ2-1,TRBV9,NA,ASSVATGLAYNEQF
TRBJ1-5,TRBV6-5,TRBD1,ASKPGTDNQPQH
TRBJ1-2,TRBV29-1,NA,SAEADDYGYT
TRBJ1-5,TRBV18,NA,ASSLGAAQPQH
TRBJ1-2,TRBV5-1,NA,ASSRSYLDGGYT
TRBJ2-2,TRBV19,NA,ASRGGARTGELF
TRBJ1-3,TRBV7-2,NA,ASSFQPGNTIY
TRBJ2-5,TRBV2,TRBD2,ASSSQTSGQETQY
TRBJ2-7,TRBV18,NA,ASSPPVGAYEQY
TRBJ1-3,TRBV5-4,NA,ASSPGGGTSGNTIY
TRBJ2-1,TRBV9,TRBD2,ASSVSGGPYNEQF
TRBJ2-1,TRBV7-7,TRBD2,ASSLGAGEDNEQF
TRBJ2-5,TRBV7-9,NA,ASSLALGLLETQY
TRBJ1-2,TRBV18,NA,ASSPPVGAPYGYT
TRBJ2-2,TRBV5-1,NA,ASSLTLTGELF
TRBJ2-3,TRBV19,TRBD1,ASRGGQEPSTDTQY
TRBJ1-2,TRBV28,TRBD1,ASSLFPPRDRAHGYT
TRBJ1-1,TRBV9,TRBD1,ASSSTRAGGLNTEAF
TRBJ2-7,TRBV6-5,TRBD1,ASRFRDRSSYEQY
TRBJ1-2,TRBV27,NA,ASSFSRDSYGYGYT
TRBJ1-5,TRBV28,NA,ASSLDPNQPQH
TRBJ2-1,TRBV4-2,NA,ASSQALEGEQF
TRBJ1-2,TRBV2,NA,ASYRDTVPYGYT
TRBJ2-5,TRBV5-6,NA,ASSRQETQY
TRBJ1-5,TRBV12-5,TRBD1,ASAGTGGLYSNQPQH
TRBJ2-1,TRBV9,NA,ASSAGPRDNEQF
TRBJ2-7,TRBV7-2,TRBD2,ASSFRGEGYEQY
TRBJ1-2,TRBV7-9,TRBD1,ASSFGQAHGYT
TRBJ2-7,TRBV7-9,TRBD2,ASSATGGPTYEQY
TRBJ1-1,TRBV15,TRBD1,ATSVGSGGLNTEAF
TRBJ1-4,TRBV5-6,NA,ASSPLGGRVPNEKLF
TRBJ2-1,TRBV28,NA,ASSLYLSYNEQF
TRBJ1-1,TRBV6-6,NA,ASSYSGGKADTEAF
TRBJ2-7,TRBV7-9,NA,ASRKEAYEQY